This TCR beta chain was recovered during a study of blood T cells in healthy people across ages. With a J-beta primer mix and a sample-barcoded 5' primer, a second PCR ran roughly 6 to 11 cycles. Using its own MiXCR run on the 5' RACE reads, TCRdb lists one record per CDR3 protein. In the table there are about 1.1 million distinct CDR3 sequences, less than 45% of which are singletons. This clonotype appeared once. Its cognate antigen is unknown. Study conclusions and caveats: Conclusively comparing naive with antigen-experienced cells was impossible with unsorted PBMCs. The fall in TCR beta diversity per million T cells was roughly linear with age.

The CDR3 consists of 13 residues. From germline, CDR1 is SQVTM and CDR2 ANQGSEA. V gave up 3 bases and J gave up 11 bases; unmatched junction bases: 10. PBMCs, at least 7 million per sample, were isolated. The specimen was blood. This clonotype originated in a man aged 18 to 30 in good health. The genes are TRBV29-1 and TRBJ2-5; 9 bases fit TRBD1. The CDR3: CSVEDRGPGEQYF. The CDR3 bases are TGCAGCGTTGAGGACAGGGGACCAGGGGAGCAGTACTTC. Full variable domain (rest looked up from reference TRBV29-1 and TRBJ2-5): SAVISQKPSRDICQRGTSLTIQCQVDSQVTMMFWYRQQPGQSLTLIATANQGSEATYESGFVIDKFPISRPNLTFSTLTVSNMSPEDSSIYLCSVEDRGPGEQYFGPGTRLLVL.